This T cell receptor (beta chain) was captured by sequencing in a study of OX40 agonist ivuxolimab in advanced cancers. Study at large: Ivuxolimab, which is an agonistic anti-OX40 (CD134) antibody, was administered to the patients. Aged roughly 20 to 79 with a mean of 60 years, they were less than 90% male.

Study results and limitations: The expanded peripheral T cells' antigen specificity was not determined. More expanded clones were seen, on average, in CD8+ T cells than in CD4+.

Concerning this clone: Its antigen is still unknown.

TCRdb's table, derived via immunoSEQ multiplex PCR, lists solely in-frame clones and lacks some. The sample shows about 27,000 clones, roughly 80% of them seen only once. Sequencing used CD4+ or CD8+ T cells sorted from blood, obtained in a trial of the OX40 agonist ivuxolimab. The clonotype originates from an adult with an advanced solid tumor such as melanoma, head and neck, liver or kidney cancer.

CDR3 sequence: CASSFQNGYTF. DNA of the CDR3: TGTGCCAGCAGCTTCCAGAATGGCTACACCTTC. The chain links TRBV7-9 to TRBJ1-2, with D unresolved. Per the germline V gene, CDR1 is SEHNR and CDR2 is FQNEAQ (reference sequence). This CDR3 contains 11 residues. Trimming stripped 3 bases from V and 6 bases from J, with 5 bases between.